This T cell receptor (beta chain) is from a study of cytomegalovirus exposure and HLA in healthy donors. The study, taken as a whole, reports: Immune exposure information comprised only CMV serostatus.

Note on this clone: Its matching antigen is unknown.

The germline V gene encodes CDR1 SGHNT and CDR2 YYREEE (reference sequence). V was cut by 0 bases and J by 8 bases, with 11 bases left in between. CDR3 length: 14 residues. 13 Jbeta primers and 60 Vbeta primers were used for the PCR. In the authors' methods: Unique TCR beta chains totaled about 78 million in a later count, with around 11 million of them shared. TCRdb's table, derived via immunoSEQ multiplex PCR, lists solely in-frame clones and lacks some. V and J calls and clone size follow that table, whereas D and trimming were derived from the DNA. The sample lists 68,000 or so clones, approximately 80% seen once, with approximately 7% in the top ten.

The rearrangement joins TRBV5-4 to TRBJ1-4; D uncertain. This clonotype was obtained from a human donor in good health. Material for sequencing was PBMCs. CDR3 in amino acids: CASSLDGFGEKLFF. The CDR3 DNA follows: TGTGCCAGCAGCTTGGATGGGTTCGGGGAAAAACTGTTTTTT.